These 29 T cell receptor beta chains were sequenced from one sample in a study of response to subunit inactivated influenza vaccine. Using its own MiXCR run on the RT-PCR reads, TCRdb lists one record per CDR3 protein. There are approximately 310,000 distinct CDR3 sequences in the sample; around a fifth occur only once, and roughly a tenth lies in the top ten. The input for sequencing was PBMCs from blood, taken approximately 20 months after vaccination. These receptors were obtained from a man in his fifties or sixties who received an inactivated influenza vaccine.

The CDR3 DNA follows: TGTGCCAGCAGCTTGGATCCTGGGTACTCCAACACCGGGGAGCTGTTTTTT. Its protein is CASSLDPGYSNTGELFF. The chain links TRBV5-6 to TRBJ2-2, with unresolved D. Germline CDR1 is SGHDT and CDR2 is YYEEEE. CDR3 length: 17 residues. V dropped 0 bases and J dropped 2 bases, with 14 bases sitting between them.

This clonotype has just a few counts. The V and J genes are TRBV10-2 and TRBJ2-1; D gene uncertain. The CDR3 covers 14 residues. V was shortened by 8 bases and J by 5 bases, with 16 bases between the two germline ends. Per the germline V gene, CDR1 is WSHSY and CDR2 is SAAADI. Written as DNA, the CDR3 is TGCGCCAGCGGATCAGCGTCTAGAAACAATGAGCAGTTCTTC. Amino acid sequence: CASGSASRNNEQFF.

In its sample, this clonotype was seen a few times. V is TRBV28 and J is TRBJ1-2, with TRBD1 as a possible D gene (5 bases). Germline CDR1 is MDHEN and CDR2 is SYDVKM. The CDR3 is made up of 13 amino acids. Trimming pared 7 bases from V and 4 bases from J, leaving 13 bases between. The CDR3 DNA reads TGTGCCAGCACCCGGGCGGGGCGCTATGGCTACACCTTC. Protein product: CASTRAGRYGYTF.

V usage is TRBV10-2 and J usage is TRBJ1-2, with TRBD1 matching 7 bases. From germline, CDR1 is WSHSY and CDR2 SAAADI. This CDR3 region has 15 residues. The V and J ends lost 3 bases and 4 bases, in that order; junction bases with no gene match: 8. The DNA for the CDR3 is TGCGCCAGCAGTGAAACGAGGGGGCCTCCCTATGGCTACACCTTC. Its protein product is CASSETRGPPYGYTF.

This clonotype was counted only a few times. The V and J genes are TRBV20-1 and TRBJ2-7; tentatively, D is TRBD1 (6 bases). Trimming left V 3 bases short and J 13 bases short, with 19 bases between. The CDR3 length is 12 residues. CDR1 and CDR2 (germline): DFQATT, SNEGSKA (reference sequence). The DNA of the CDR3 is TGCAGTGCTAGGTCGGGACAAGCGGAGCCTTACTTC. Encoded protein: CSARSGQAEPYF.

This clonotype was found a few times. The CDR3, as DNA: TGTGCCAGCAGCGTGGGACCAGGGGGTGAAGCTTTCTTT. Its protein product is CASSVGPGGEAFF. The V gene is TRBV9, the J gene TRBJ1-1, with 7 nucleotides matching TRBD1. The ends lost 2 bases at V and 7 bases at J; junction bases unmatched: 5. Germline loops: CDR1 SGDLS, CDR2 YYNGEE. The length of the CDR3 is 13 residues.

This clonotype appeared many times. The chain carries TRBV11-2 and TRBJ1-1; the match to TRBD1 covers 8 bases. The CDR3 runs 16 residues. CDR1 is SGHAT, CDR2 FQNNGV, per germline. The V gene end was trimmed by 5 bases and the J gene end by 4 bases; junction bases not matched to a gene: 12. The CDR3 nucleotides read TGTGCCAGCAGCCCGCGCGGCAGGGGGCTGGGCACTGAAGCTTTCTTT. Protein sequence: CASSPRGRGLGTEAFF.

This clonotype was detected ten times or more. V and J are TRBV7-9 and TRBJ1-6; D gene uncertain. Germline lookup yields CDR1 SEHNR and CDR2 FQNEAQ (reference sequence). The V and J ends lost 5 bases and 6 bases respectively, with 5 bases between them. The CDR3 length is 12 residues. CDR3 bases: TGTGCCAGCAGCACCCCTAATTCACCCCTCCACTTT. The encoded protein is CASSTPNSPLHF.

The chain has TRBV7-9 and TRBJ1-4, with D perhaps TRBD1 (5 bases). With 3 bases removed from V and 8 bases from J, the gap between germline ends came to 13 bases. Germline values: CDR1 SEHNR, CDR2 FQNEAQ (reference sequence). The CDR3 runs to 14 residues. The CDR3: CASSFDGGGEKLFF. CDR3 nucleotide sequence: TGTGCCAGCAGCTTTGACGGGGGTGGAGAAAAACTGTTTTTT.

The genes are TRBV28 and TRBJ2-5; 8 bases are a match to TRBD1. CDR1 is MDHEN, CDR2 SYDVKM, per germline. With V trimmed by 5 bases and J by 5 bases, 10 bases remained unmatched. The CDR3 is made up of 15 amino acids. CDR3 sequence (DNA): TGTGCCAGCAGTCCTTACGGACAGGGCGGGGAGACCCAGTACTTC. Translating gives CASSPYGQGGETQYF.

The rearrangement links TRBV7-2 to TRBJ2-1; unclear D gene. V was clipped by 0 bases and J by 6 bases, with 6 bases between them. The CDR3 covers 13 residues. Germline V gives CDR1 SGHTA, CDR2 FQGNSA. The chain's CDR3 is CASSLAVGNEQFF. The CDR3 nucleotides read TGTGCCAGCAGCTTAGCGGTTGGCAATGAGCAGTTCTTC.

This clonotype was counted at least ten times. The CDR3 loop is CAISAGTGGNQPQHF. CDR3 DNA sequence: TGTGCCATCAGCGCCGGGACAGGAGGCAATCAGCCCCAGCATTTT. The V call is TRBV10-3, the J call TRBJ1-5; 8 bases fit TRBD1. The V gene end was trimmed by 6 bases and the J gene end by 2 bases; junction bases not matched to a gene: 6. Germline CDR1 and CDR2: ENHRY and SYGVKD. CDR3 length equals 15 residues.

The sample holds many counts of this clonotype. The rearrangement joins TRBV19 to TRBJ1-2; D possibly corresponds to TRBD1 (6 bases). Germline lookup yields CDR1 LNHDA and CDR2 SQIVND (reference sequence). V lost 5 bases and J lost 8, with 12 bases in between. This CDR3 spans 12 amino acids. CDR3 nucleotide sequence: TGTGCCAGTAGTCCCCAGGGGATGGGCTACACCTTC. This translates into CASSPQGMGYTF.

The chain uses TRBV10-3 and TRBJ2-5, with a possible D match to TRBD1 (6 bases). There are 14 residues in the CDR3. CDR1 and CDR2 from the germline V gene are ENHRY and SYGVKD. Deletions cut 3 bases from V and 5 bases from J, with 13 bases between. The CDR3 bases are TGTGCCATCAGTGAATTGGACAGCAGGGAGACCCAGTACTTC. Translating gives CAISELDSRETQYF.

This clonotype has a handful of counts. This chain uses TRBV6-2 or TRBV6-3 with TRBJ1-3; the D gene is possibly TRBD1 (5 bases). V was cut by 6 bases and J by 0 bases, with 12 bases left in between. This CDR3 spans 15 amino acids. Germline V CDR1 and CDR2: MNHEY, SVGEGT. CDR3 region: CASRPTGASGNTIYF. The CDR3 nucleotides read TGTGCCAGCAGACCTACCGGGGCCTCTGGAAACACCATATATTTT.

The chain uses TRBV7-2 and TRBJ2-1; unclear D gene. From germline, CDR1 is SGHTA and CDR2 FQGNSA. Deletions cut 4 bases from V and 9 bases from J, with 13 bases between. This CDR3 is built from 13 residues. The CDR3 region has the DNA TGTGCCAGCAGCTACACAGTGGCTACTGAGCAGTTCTTC. Encoded protein: CASSYTVATEQFF.

V is TRBV27 and J is TRBJ2-5, with TRBD2 identical over 11 bases. Germline V gives CDR1 MNHEY, CDR2 SMNVEV (reference sequence). The length of the CDR3 is 16 residues. V gave up 0 bases and J gave up 5 bases; unmatched junction bases: 5. This CDR3 is CASSLSVAGGWETQYF. The DNA for the CDR3 is TGTGCCAGCAGTTTATCGGTAGCGGGAGGGTGGGAGACCCAGTACTTC.

J is TRBJ1-2 and V is TRBV7-2; TRBD1 aligns across 8 bases. CDR1 SGHTA and CDR2 FQGNSA come from the germline V gene. V dropped 5 bases and J dropped 2; count of bases not matched to a gene: 13. The CDR3 contains 17 residues. The CDR3 region has the DNA TGTGCCAGCAGCGGCCGGGACAGGACTCATTTAAACTATGGCTACACCTTC. Its protein product is CASSGRDRTHLNYGYTF.

This chain links TRBV7-7 with TRBJ2-5; D uncertain. The germline V gene has CDR1 SSHAT and CDR2 FNYEAQ (reference sequence). This CDR3 region has 19 residues. The V and J ends lost 5 bases and 3 bases respectively, with 28 bases between them. This chain's CDR3 is CASSPAAVGIVSLEETQYF. The CDR3 coding sequence is TGTGCCAGCAGCCCCGCTGCGGTTGGGATCGTATCTCTAGAAGAGACCCAGTACTTC.

This clonotype was counted a few times. In nucleotides, the CDR3 is TGCGCCAGCAGCCAAGACAGGGGGTTTGGAAACACCATATATTTT. Amino acids: CASSQDRGFGNTIYF. This sequence joins TRBV4-3 and TRBJ1-3; 7 bases line up with TRBD1. Germline loops: CDR1 LGHNA, CDR2 YSLEER. This CDR3 has 15 residues. V lost 0 bases, J lost 3 bases, and 2 bases stayed unmatched.

This clonotype was found a few times. The rearrangement links TRBV30 to TRBJ1-2, with D possibly TRBD1 on 6 matching bases. V lost 4 bases and J 1 base, leaving 13 bases between the germline ends. The CDR3 contains 14 residues. Germline-derived CDR1 and CDR2 are GTSNPN and SVGIG (reference sequence). The CDR3 loop is CAWKRTDLNYGYTF. DNA of the CDR3: TGTGCCTGGAAGCGGACAGATCTTAACTATGGCTACACCTTC.

This clonotype was seen repeatedly, ten times or more. The chain is built from TRBV20-1 and TRBJ2-1, with 7 bases aligning to TRBD1. V lost 4 bases, J lost 3 bases, and 6 bases stayed unmatched. CDR1 DFQATT and CDR2 SNEGSKA come from the germline V gene (reference sequence). CDR3 length: 14 residues. CDR3 in amino acids: CSAKNRGLYNEQFF. The CDR3 nucleotides read TGCAGTGCTAAAAACAGGGGCCTCTACAATGAGCAGTTCTTC.

The chain has TRBV28 and TRBJ2-3; 7 positions agree with TRBD2. The J segment lost 5 bases and the V segment lost 5 bases, leaving 13 bases of the junction unmatched. The CDR3 runs 16 residues. Germline CDR1 and CDR2: MDHEN and SYDVKM. The CDR3 DNA reads TGTGCCAGCAGTATCGATCTGTCGGGGGGTAAAGATACGCAGTATTTT. This gives the protein CASSIDLSGGKDTQYF. Full variable domain (remainder filled in from reference TRBV28 and TRBJ2-3): DVKVTQSSRYLVKRTGEKVFLECVQDMDHENMFWYRQDPGLGLRLIYFSYDVKMKEKGDIPEGYSVSREKKERFSLILESASTNQTSMYLCASSIDLSGGKDTQYFGPGTRLTVL.

This clonotype was seen repeatedly, ten times or more. The chain combines TRBV3-1 with TRBJ1-5, with D possibly being TRBD1 (6 bases). Trimming took 1 base from V and 1 from J, leaving 11 bases between them. This CDR3 has 16 residues. In germline, CDR1 is LGHDT, CDR2 YNNKEL (reference sequence). The CDR3 sequence is CASSQGWGASNQPQHF. CDR3 bases: TGTGCCAGCAGCCAAGGTTGGGGGGCGAGCAATCAGCCCCAGCATTTT.

CDR3 DNA: TGTGCCAGCAGCCCCTGGACAGGGGGCTTGGCCCAGCATTTT. It encodes CASSPWTGGLAQHF. The rearrangement joins TRBV4-2 to TRBJ1-5, with 11 bases identical to TRBD1. Germline V lookup: CDR1 LGHNA, CDR2 YNFKEQ. Germline trimming cut 4 bases from V and 11 bases from J; bases unmatched to any gene: 7. CDR3 length equals 14 residues.

This clonotype was seen a few times. This sequence joins TRBV7-8 and TRBJ1-5; D is uncertain. Between the trimmed V and J ends, which lost 0 bases and 4 bases, there was a span of 7 bases. CDR3 length: 14 residues. Germline CDR1 and CDR2: SGHVS and FQNEAQ. In nucleotides, the CDR3 is TGTGCCAGCAGCTTAGCGTCGGGTAATCAGCCCCAGCATTTT. Translating gives CASSLASGNQPQHF. Full variable domain (missing parts from reference TRBV7-8 and TRBJ1-5): GAGVSQSPRYKVAKRGQDVALRCDPISGHVSLFWYQQALGQGPEFLTYFQNEAQLDKSGLPSDRFFAERPEGSVSTLKIQRTQQEDSAVYLCASSLASGNQPQHFGDGTRLSIL.

The J gene is TRBJ2-5, the V gene TRBV7-2, with D hard to call. Per the germline V gene, CDR1 is SGHTA and CDR2 is FQGNSA. The CDR3 sequence is 14 residues long. Trimming stripped 1 base from V and 3 bases from J, with 9 bases between. The CDR3, as DNA: TGTGCCAGCAGCTTAGTTACCATAAAAGAGACCCAGTACTTC. Its protein is CASSLVTIKETQYF.

V gene TRBV12-3 or TRBV12-4 combines with J gene TRBJ1-2; D uncertain. This CDR3 contains 17 residues. V was trimmed by 5 bases and J by 0 bases, leaving 19 bases between them. The CDR3 loop reads CASSHTGSAETNYGYTF. The CDR3 DNA sequence: TGTGCCAGCAGTCATACGGGCTCAGCGGAGACTAACTATGGCTACACCTTC.

The chain carries TRBV6-1 and TRBJ2-6, with a tentative D call TRBD2 (6 bases). CDR3 length: 17 amino acids. The V and J ends lost 8 bases and 4 bases respectively, with 21 bases between them. Germline V gives CDR1 MNHNS, CDR2 SASEGT. The CDR3 nucleotides read TGTGCCAGCCAAAGTGTTCAGGAGGGCGGGGGGGCCAACGTCCTGACTTTC. It codes for CASQSVQEGGGANVLTF.